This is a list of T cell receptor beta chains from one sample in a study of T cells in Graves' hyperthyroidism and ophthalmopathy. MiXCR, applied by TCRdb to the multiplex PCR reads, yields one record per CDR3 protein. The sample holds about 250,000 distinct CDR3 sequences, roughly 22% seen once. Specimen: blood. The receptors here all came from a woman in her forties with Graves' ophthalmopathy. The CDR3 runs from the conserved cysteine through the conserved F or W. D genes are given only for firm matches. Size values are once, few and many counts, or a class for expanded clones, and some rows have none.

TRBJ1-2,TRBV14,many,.,TGTGCCAGCAGCCAAGGGAACTCCTATGGCTACACCTTC,CASSQGNSYGYTF
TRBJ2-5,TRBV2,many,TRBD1,TGTGCCAGCAGCATTACTCCAGGGGGCGCGGTGGAGACCCAGTACTTC,CASSITPGGAVETQYF
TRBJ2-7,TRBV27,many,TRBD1,TGTGCCAGCAGTTCGCTGACAGGGGGGGAGCAGTACTTC,CASSSLTGGEQYF
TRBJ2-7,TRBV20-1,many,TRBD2,TGCAGTGCTAGACCAGGACTAGCGGGAGACGAGCAGTACTTC,CSARPGLAGDEQYF
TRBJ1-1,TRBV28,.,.,TGTGCCAGCAGAGCCCACGGAGGGGAGAGCACTGAAGCTTTCTTT,CASRAHGGESTEAFF
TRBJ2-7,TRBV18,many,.,TGTGCCAGCTCACCCATTCGGCAGGGCGGTTACGAGCAGTACTTC,CASSPIRQGGYEQYF
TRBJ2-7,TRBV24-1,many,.,TGTGCCACCAGTGATTTGGGGATCCAGTACTTC,CATSDLGIQYF
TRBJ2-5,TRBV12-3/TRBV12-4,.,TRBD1,TGTGCCAGCAGGGTGGACAGGGGGCAAGAAGAGACCCAGTACTTC,CASRVDRGQEETQYF
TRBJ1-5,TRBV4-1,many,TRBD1,TGCGCCAGCAGCCAAGAAGGGGGCAGTCAGCCCCAGCATTTT,CASSQEGGSQPQHF
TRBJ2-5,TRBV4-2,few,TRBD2,TGTGCCAGCAGCCAAGACGGACTAGCGGAAGAGACCCAGTACTTC,CASSQDGLAEETQYF
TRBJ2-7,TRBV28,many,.,TGTGCCAGCAGTCCTGGTTCTTTAGCGAACTCCGAGCAGTACTTC,CASSPGSLANSEQYF
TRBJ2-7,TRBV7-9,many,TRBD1,TGTGCCAGCAGCGCCCTGGACAGGACCCGGGGCGAGCAGTACTTC,CASSALDRTRGEQYF
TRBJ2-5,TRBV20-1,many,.,TGCAGTGCGGGGGGAAACGCGTACCAAGAGACCCAGTACTTC,CSAGGNAYQETQYF
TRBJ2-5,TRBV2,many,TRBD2,TGTGCCAGCAAATTCCGGACTAGCGGGCAAGAGACCCAGTACTTC,CASKFRTSGQETQYF
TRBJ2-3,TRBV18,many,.,TGTGCCAGCTCACCGCTAGCCTCCACAGATACGCAGTATTTT,CASSPLASTDTQYF
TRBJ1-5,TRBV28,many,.,TGTGCCAACCCGATTCCCCAGCATTTT,CANPIPQHF
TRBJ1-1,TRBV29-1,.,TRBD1,TGCAGCGTTGGGACAGGGGGACGCGGTATGAACACTGGAGCTTTCTTT,CSVGTGGRGMNTGAFF
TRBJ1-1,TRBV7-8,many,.,TGTGCCAGCAGCTTAAGCAGGACGGACACTGAAGCTTTCTTT,CASSLSRTDTEAFF
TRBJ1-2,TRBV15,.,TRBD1,TGTGCCACCAGCAGAGCCCGACAGGGGAGCTATGGCTACACCTTC,CATSRARQGSYGYTF
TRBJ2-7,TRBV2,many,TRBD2,TGTGCCAGCAGTGAATTCGAGGGAGGGCACTACGAGCAGTACTTC,CASSEFEGGHYEQYF
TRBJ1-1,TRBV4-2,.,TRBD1,TGTGCCAGCAGCCAAGACTGGGACAGGGGGACGGCTTTCTTT,CASSQDWDRGTAFF
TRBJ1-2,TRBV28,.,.,TGTGCCAGCAGTTCCTCGACTAAGCGGGGCTACACCTTC,CASSSSTKRGYTF
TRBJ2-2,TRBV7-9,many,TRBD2,TGTGCCAGCAGTACGTTGACTAGCGGGAGGGACACCGGGGAGCTGTTTTTT,CASSTLTSGRDTGELFF
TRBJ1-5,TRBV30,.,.,TGTGCCTGGAGTGTTGGCACCGATCAGCCCCAGCATTTT,CAWSVGTDQPQHF
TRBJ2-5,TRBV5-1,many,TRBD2,TGCGCCAGCGTAGCGGGAGGCGGAGAGACCCAGTACTTC,CASVAGGGETQYF
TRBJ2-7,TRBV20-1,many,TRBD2,TGCAGTGCTAGGGAAACCTTGACTAGCGGGAACGAGCAGTACTTC,CSARETLTSGNEQYF
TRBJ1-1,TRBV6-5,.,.,TGTGCCAGCAGTTTATTAGGGGCAGGGCGAAGGAACACTGAAGCTTTCTTT,CASSLLGAGRRNTEAFF
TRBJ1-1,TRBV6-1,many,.,TGTGCCAGCAGTGAAGCGGGGCGGGGGGCGACCACTGAAGCTTTCTTT,CASSEAGRGATTEAFF
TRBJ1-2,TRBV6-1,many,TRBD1,TGTGCCAGCAGTGAAGAGGACAGGGTCGGCTACACCTTC,CASSEEDRVGYTF
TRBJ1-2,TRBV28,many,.,TGTGCCAGCAATGACGGAATCTATGGCTACACCTTC,CASNDGIYGYTF
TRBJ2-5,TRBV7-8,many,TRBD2,TGTGCCAGCAGCTCTCTACTAGCGGGAGCTGGTGAGACCCAGTACTTC,CASSSLLAGAGETQYF
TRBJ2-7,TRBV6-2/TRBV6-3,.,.,TGTGCCAGCAGTTATATGGCGGGCGAGCAGTACTTC,CASSYMAGEQYF
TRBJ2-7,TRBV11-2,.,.,TGTGCCACCATGCGGTCGGGGTCAGGCTACGAGCAGTACTTC,CATMRSGSGYEQYF
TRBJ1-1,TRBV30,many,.,TGTGCCTGGAGGGGAGGACACCCGAACACTGAAGCTTTCTTT,CAWRGGHPNTEAFF
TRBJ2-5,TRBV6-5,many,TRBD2,TGTGCCAGCAGTACCTGGGGGGAGGGAGAGACCCAGTACTTC,CASSTWGEGETQYF
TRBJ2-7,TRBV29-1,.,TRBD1,TGCAGCGTTGTCGACAGGGACAGGGGGTTCTACGAGCAGTACTTC,CSVVDRDRGFYEQYF
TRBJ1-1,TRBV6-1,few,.,TGTGCCAGCGGACTTGCAGCTTCTGAAGCTTTCTTT,CASGLAASEAFF
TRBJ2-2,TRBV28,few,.,TGTGCCAGCCGACTCTCAGGGCGCACCGGGGAGCTGTTTTTT,CASRLSGRTGELFF
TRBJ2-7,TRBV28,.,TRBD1,TGTGCCAGCAGTCCGCCGGGACAGCGGTACGAGCAGTACTTC,CASSPPGQRYEQYF
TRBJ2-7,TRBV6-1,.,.,TGTGCCACCGCCAGGGGCGATGCCTACGAGCAGTACTTC,CATARGDAYEQYF
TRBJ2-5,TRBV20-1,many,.,TGCAGTGCTAAGGTCTGGGAAACGGAGACCCAGTACTTC,CSAKVWETETQYF
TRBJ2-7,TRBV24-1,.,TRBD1,TGTGCCACCAGTGATTCGACAGGGCGCGGGGAGCAGTACTTC,CATSDSTGRGEQYF
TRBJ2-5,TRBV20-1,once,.,TGCAGTGCTAGAGCCCCGACGGGGTACCAAGAGACCCAGTACTTC,CSARAPTGYQETQYF
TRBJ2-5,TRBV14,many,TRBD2,TGTGCCAGCAGCCCTCTGGGACTAGCGGGTGAAGAGACCCAGTACTTC,CASSPLGLAGEETQYF
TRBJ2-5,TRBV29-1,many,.,TGCAGCGTGGCCTCAGGGGGGGGGGAGACCCAGTACTTC,CSVASGGGETQYF
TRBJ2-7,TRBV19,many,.,TGTGCCAGTAGTATTTTGGTAGGATCCTACGAGCAGTACTTC,CASSILVGSYEQYF
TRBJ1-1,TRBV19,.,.,TGTGCCAGTAAGACAGGACCGAACACTGAAGCTTTCTTT,CASKTGPNTEAFF
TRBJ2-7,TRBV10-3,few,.,TGTGCCTCCGGACGGAGGGAGGAGCCATCCTACGAGCAGTACTTC,CASGRREEPSYEQYF
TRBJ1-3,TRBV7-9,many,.,TGTGCCAGCAGCCAGGACGGGTCTGGAAACACCATATATTTT,CASSQDGSGNTIYF
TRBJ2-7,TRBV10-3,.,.,TGTGCCATCTCCCCAGTCCGGCGGGGATCCTACGAGCAGTACTTC,CAISPVRRGSYEQYF
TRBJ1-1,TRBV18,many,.,TGTGCCAGCTCACCCACGGACAGCCCACAGGGAGCTTTCTTT,CASSPTDSPQGAFF
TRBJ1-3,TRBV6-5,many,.,TGTGCCAGCACCCCGGGGGTGAGCTCTGGAAACACCATATATTTT,CASTPGVSSGNTIYF
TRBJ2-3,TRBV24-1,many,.,TGTGCCACCAGTGAATCCCCGGGGGATACGCAGTATTTT,CATSESPGDTQYF
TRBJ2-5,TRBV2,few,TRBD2,TGTGCCAGCAGTCCGTTGGCGGGGGGCGGAGAGACCCAGTACTTC,CASSPLAGGGETQYF
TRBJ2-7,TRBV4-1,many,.,TGCGCCAGCAGCCCCGGAGATTGGTCCTACGAGCAGTACTTC,CASSPGDWSYEQYF